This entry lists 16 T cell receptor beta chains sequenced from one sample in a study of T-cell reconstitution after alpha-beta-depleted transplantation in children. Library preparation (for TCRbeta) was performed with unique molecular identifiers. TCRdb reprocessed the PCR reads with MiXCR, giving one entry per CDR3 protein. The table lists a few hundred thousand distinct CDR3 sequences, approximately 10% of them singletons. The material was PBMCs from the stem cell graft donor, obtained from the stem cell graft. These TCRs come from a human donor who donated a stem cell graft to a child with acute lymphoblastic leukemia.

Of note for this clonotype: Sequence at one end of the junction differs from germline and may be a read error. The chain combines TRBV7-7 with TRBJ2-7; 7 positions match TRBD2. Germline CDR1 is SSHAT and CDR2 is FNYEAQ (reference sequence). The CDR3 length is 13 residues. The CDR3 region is CASSSSGVGEQYF. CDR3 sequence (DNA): TGTGCTAGCAGCTCCAGCGGGGTGGGGGAGCAGTACTTC.

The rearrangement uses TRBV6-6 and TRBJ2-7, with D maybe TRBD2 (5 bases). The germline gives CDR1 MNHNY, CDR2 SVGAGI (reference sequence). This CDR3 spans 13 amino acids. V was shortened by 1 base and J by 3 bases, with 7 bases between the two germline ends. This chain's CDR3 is CASSYYGVYEQYF. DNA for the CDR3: TGTGCCAGCAGTTACTACGGGGTCTACGAGCAGTACTTC.

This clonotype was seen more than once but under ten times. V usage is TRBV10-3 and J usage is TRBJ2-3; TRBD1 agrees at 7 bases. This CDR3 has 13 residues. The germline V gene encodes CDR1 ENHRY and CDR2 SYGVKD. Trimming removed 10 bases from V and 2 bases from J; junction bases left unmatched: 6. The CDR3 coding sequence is TGTGCCACCACGGACAGGATCACAGATACGCAGTATTTT. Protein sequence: CATTDRITDTQYF.

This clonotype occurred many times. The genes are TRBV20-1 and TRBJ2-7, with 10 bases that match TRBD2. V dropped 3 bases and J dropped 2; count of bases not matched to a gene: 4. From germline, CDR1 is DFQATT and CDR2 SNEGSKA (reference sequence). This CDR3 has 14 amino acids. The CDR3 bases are TGCAGTGCTAGTGGTACTAGCGGGACCTACGAGCAGTACTTC. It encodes CSASGTSGTYEQYF.

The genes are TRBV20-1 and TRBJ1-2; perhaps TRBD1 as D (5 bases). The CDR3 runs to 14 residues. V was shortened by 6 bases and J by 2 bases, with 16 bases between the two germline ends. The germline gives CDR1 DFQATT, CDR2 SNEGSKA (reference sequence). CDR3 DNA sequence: TGCAGTGCGGGGGTGGGTCCCGAGAACTATGGCTACACCTTC. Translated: CSAGVGPENYGYTF.

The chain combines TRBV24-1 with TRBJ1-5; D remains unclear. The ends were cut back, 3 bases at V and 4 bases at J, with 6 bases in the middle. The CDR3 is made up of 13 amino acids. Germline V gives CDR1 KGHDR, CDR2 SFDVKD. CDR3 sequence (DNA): TGTGCCACCAGTGATGGAGGGAATCAGCCCCAGCATTTT. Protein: CATSDGGNQPQHF.

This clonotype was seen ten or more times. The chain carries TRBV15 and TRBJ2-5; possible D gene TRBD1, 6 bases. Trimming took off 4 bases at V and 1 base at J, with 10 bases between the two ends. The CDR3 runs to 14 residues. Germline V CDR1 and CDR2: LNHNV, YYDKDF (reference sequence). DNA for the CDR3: TGTGCCACCAGCAAAACAGGGTTCCAAGAGACCCAGTACTTC. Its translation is CATSKTGFQETQYF.

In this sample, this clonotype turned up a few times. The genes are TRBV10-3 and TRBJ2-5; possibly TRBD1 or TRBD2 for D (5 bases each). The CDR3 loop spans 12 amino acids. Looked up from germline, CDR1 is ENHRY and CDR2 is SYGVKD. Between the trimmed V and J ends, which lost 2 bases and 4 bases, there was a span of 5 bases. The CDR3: CAISEGGETQYF. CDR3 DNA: TGTGCCATCAGTGAGGGGGGAGAGACCCAGTACTTC.

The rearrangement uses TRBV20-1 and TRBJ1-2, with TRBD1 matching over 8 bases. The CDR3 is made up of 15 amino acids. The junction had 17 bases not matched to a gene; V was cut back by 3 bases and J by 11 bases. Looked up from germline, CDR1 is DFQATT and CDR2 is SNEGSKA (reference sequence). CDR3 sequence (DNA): TGCAGTGCTAGGATCATGACAGGGGTTAAGGGTCGATACACCTTC. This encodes CSARIMTGVKGRYTF.

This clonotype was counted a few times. CDR3 sequence: CASSEYDGGNTEAFF. CDR3 sequence (DNA): TGTGCCAGCAGTGAATATGACGGGGGGAACACTGAAGCTTTCTTT. The genes are TRBV25-1 and TRBJ1-1, with D possibly being TRBD1 (5 bases). The CDR3 sequence is 15 residues long. Looked up from germline, CDR1 is MGHDK and CDR2 is SYGVNS. Trimming left V 0 bases short and J 1 base short, with 9 bases between. Supplemented by reference TRBV25-1 and TRBJ1-1, the full variable domain reads EADIYQTPRYLVIGTGKKITLECSQTMGHDKMYWYQQDPGMELHLIHYSYGVNSTEKGDLSSESTVSRIRTEHFPLTLESARPSHTSQYLCASSEYDGGNTEAFFGQGTRLTVV.

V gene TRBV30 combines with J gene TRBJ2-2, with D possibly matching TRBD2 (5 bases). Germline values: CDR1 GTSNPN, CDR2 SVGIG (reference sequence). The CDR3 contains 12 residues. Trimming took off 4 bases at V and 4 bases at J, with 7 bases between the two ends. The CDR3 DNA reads TGTGCCTGGACCGGGGTCACCGGGGAGCTGTTTTTT. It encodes CAWTGVTGELFF.

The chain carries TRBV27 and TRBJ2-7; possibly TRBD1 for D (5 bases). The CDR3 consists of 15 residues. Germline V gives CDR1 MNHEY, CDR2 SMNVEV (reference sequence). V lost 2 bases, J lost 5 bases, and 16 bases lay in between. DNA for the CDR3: TGTGCCAGCAGTTTAAGTCACAGGTCCACGCACGAGCAGTACTTC. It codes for CASSLSHRSTHEQYF.

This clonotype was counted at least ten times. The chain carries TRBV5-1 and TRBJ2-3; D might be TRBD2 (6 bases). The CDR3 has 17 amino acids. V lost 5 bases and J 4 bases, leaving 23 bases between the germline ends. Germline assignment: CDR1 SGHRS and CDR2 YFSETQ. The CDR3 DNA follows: TGCGCCAGCAGTTTCGTTGAGGGTGAAAGGAGGGCAGATACGCAGTATTTT. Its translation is CASSFVEGERRADTQYF.

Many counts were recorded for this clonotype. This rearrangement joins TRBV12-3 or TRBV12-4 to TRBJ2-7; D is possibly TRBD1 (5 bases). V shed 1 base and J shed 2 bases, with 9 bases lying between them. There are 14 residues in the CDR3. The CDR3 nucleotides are TGTGCCAGCAGTTTAGAGGTCAGGGCCTACGAGCAGTACTTC. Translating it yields CASSLEVRAYEQYF.

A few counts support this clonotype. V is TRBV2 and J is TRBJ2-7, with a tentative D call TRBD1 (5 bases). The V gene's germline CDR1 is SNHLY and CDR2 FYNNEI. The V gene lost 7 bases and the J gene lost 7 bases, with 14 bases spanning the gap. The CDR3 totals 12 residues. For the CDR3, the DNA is TGTGCCAGCACCGGAAGGACATGGGAGCAGTACTTC. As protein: CASTGRTWEQYF.

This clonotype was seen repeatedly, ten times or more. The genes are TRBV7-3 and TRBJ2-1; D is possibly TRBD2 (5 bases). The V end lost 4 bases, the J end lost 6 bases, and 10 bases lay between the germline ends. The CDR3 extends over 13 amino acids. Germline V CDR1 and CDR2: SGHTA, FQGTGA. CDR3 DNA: TGTGCCAGCAGCTCGGGGAATCTCAATGAGCAGTTCTTC. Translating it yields CASSSGNLNEQFF.